A single sample is the source of the 6 T cell receptor beta chains below, sequenced in a study of T cells in Graves' hyperthyroidism and ophthalmopathy (dated by TCRdb to the late 2010s). Library preparation was by multiplex PCR. Sequencing used an Illumina HiSeq 2000. The TCR beta CDR3 regions were amplified from the RNA transcripts. The first round of RT-PCR for the TCR CDR3 was performed with the HTBI primer set and the Qiagen OneStep RT-PCR kit. Using fastp trimming at Q25 and MiXCR clonotype assembly, TCRdb reanalyzed the public sequencing data and kept in-frame beta chains. Entries are consolidated by CDR3 protein sequence, retaining the most common genes and DNA. In this sample the table shows roughly 500,000 distinct CDR3 sequences, roughly 45% of which occur a single time. The top ten clones comprise roughly 45% of the sample. The sequenced material came from peripheral blood or thyroid tissue (not recorded which). The receptors stem from an adult woman with Graves' disease, either hyperthyroidism or ophthalmopathy (not recorded which).

Turning to this clonotype: A much more abundant neighbour one base away suggests this may be a read error. The CDR3 ends on some other residue instead of the conserved phenylalanine or tryptophan, so this is likely a read error. The chain has TRBV2 and TRBJ2-7; 7 positions agree with TRBD1. The germline gives CDR1 SNHLY, CDR2 FYNNEI. The CDR3 spans 14 residues. The V gene end was trimmed by 3 bases and the J gene end by 4 bases; junction bases not matched to a gene: 6. This CDR3 reads CASSDTGVLYEQYL. The CDR3 DNA reads TGTGCCAGCAGTGACACAGGGGTATTATACGAGCAGTACCTC.

Many counts were recorded for this clonotype. The chain links TRBV13 to TRBJ1-1; no firm D call. V shed 7 bases and J shed 4 bases, with 13 bases lying between them. Germline V gene data show CDR1 as PRHDT and CDR2 as FYEKMQ (reference sequence). This CDR3 region has 13 residues. The CDR3 here is CASTRPLGTEAFF. The CDR3 nucleotides are TGTGCCAGCACCAGACCCCTGGGCACTGAAGCTTTCTTT.

This chain connects TRBV6-5 to TRBJ2-7, with 11 bases lining up with TRBD1. The CDR3 extends over 15 amino acids. Germline V gives CDR1 MNHEY, CDR2 SVGAGI. The J segment lost 3 bases and the V segment lost 4 bases, leaving 5 bases of the junction unmatched. The CDR3, as DNA: TGTGCCAGCAGTTTTGTAGGGACAGGGGGCTACGAGCAGTACTTC. Its translation: CASSFVGTGGYEQYF.

This clonotype has at least ten counts. The junction shows a germline mismatch at one end, possibly a read error. CDR3 residues: CSVLLNEKPFF. The DNA for the CDR3 is TGCAGCGTTCTTCTTAATGAAAAACCGTTTTTT. This rearrangement joins TRBV29-1 to TRBJ1-4; D remains ambiguous. The CDR3 spans 11 residues. Looked up from germline, CDR1 is SQVTM and CDR2 is ANQGSEA.

The V gene is TRBV10-1, the J gene TRBJ2-5; D uncertain. V lost 1 base, J lost 1 base, and 10 bases lay in between. Germline values: CDR1 WNHNN, CDR2 SYGVQD (reference sequence). The CDR3 has 15 amino acids. The CDR3 spells CASSELRDPQETQYF. The DNA of the CDR3 is TGCGCCAGCAGTGAGTTACGCGACCCCCAAGAGACCCAGTACTTC.

This chain connects TRBV19 to TRBJ1-2, with 8 bases identical to TRBD1. CDR3 length: 14 residues. With V trimmed by 5 bases and J by 5 bases, 7 bases remained unmatched. The germline gives CDR1 LNHDA, CDR2 SQIVND (reference sequence). CDR3 region: CASSPRTGPYGYTF. The DNA for the CDR3 is TGTGCCAGTAGTCCCCGGACAGGGCCTTATGGCTACACCTTC. The variable domain in full, completed from reference TRBV19 and TRBJ1-2, reads DGGITQSPKYLFRKEGQNVTLSCEQNLNHDAMYWYRQDPGQGLRLIYYSQIVNDFQKGDIAEGYSVSREKKESFPLTVTSAQKNPTAFYLCASSPRTGPYGYTFGSGTRLTVV.